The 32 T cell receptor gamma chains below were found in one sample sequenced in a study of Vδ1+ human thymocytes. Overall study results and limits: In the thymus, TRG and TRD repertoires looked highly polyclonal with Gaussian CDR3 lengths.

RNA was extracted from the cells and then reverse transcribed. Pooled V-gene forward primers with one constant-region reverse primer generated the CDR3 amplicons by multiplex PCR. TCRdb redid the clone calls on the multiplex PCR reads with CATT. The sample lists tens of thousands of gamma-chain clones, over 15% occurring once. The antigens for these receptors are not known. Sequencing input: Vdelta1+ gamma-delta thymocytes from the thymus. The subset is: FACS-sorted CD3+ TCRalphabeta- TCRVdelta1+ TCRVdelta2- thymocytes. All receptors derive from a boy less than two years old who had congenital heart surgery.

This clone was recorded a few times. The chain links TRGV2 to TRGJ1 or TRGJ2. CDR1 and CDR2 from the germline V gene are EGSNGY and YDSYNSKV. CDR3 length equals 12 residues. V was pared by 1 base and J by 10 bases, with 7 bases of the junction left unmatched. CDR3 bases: TGTGCCACCTGGGACGGAAACATAAAGAAACTCTTT. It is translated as CATWDGNIKKLF.

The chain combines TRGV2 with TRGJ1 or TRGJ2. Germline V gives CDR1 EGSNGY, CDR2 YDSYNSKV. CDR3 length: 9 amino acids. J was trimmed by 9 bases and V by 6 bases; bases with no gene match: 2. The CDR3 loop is CATWFKKLF. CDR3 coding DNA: TGTGCCACCTGGTTTAAGAAACTCTTT.

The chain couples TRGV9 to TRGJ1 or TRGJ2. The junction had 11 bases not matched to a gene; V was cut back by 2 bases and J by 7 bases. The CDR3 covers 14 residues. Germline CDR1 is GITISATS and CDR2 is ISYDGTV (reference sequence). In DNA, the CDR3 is TGTGCCTTGTGGGAGGCCAATAGAGGATATAAGAAACTCTTT. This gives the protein CALWEANRGYKKLF.

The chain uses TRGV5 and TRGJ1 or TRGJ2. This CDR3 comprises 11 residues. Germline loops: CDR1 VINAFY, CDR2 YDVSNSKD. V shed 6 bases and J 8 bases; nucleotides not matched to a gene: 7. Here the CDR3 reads CATWTTHKKLF. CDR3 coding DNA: TGTGCCACCTGGACCACCCATAAGAAACTCTTT.

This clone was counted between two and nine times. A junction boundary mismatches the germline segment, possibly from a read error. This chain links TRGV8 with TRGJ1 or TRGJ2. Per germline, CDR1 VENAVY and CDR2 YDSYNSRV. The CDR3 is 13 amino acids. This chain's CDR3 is CATWIENYYKRLF. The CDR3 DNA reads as TGTGCCACCTGGATCGAGAATTATTATAAGAGACTCTTT.

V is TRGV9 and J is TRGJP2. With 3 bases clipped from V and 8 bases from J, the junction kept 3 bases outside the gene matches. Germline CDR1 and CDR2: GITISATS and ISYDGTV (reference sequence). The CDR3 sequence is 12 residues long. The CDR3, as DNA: TGTGCCTTGTGGGAGCCAGATTGGATCAAGACGTTT. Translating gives CALWEPDWIKTF.

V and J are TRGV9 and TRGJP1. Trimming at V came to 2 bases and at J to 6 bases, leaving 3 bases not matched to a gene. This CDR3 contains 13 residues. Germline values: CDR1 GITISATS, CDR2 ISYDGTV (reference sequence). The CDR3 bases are TGTGCCTTGTGGGAGGGTGCTGGTTGGTTCAAGATATTT. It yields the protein CALWEGAGWFKIF.

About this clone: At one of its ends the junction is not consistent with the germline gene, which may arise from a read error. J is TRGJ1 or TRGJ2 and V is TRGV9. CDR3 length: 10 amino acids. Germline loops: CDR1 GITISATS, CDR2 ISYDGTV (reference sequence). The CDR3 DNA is TGTGCCTTGTGGGCGGTGGGGAAACTCTTT. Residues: CALWAVGKLF.

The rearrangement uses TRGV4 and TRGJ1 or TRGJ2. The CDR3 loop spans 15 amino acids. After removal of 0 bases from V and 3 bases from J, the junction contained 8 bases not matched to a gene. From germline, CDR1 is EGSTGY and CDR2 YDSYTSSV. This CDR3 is CATWDGQGGYYKKLF. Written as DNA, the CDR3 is TGTGCCACCTGGGATGGGCAAGGCGGTTATTATAAGAAACTCTTT.

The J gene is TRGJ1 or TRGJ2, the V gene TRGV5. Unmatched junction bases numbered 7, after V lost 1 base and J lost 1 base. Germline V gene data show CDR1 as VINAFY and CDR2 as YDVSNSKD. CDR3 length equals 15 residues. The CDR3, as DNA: TGTGCCACCTGGGACAGAACTTGTAATTATTATAAGAAACTCTTT. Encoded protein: CATWDRTCNYYKKLF.

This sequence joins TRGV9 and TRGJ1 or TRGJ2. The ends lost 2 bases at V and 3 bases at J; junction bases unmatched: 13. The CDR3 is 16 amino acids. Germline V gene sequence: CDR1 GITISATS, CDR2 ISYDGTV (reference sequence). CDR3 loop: CALWEAPSISYYKKLF. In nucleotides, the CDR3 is TGTGCCTTGTGGGAGGCGCCCTCGATAAGTTATTATAAGAAACTCTTT.

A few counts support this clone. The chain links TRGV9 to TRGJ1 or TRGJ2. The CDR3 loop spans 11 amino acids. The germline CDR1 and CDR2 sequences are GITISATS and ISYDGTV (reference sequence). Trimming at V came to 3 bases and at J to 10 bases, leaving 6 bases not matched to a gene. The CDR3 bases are TGTGCCTTGTGGGAGCCCAAAAAGAAACTCTTT. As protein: CALWEPKKKLF.

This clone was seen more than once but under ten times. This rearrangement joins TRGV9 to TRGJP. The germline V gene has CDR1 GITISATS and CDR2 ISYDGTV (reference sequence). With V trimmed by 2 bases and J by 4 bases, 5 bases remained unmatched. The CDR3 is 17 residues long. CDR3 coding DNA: TGTGCCTTGTGGGAGGAGAGCCAAGAGTTGGGCAAAAAAATCAAGGTATTT. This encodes CALWEESQELGKKIKVF.

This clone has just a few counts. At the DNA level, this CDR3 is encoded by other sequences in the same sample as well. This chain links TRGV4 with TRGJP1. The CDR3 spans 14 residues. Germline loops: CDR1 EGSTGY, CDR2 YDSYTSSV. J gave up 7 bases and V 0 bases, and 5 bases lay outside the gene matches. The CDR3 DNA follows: TGTGCCACCTGGGATGGGCCCGGTGGTTGGTTCAAGATATTT. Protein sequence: CATWDGPGGWFKIF.

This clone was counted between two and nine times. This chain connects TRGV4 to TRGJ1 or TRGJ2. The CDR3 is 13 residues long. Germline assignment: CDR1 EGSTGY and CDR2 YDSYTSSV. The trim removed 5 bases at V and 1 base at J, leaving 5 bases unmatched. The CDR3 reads CATWAGNYYKKLF. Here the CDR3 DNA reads TGTGCCACCTGGGCTGGCAATTATTATAAGAAACTCTTT.

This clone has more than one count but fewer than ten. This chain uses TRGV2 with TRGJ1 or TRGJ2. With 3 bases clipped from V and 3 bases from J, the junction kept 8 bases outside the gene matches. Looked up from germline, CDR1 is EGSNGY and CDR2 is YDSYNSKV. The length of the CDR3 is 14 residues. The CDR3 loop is CATWDRSLYYKKLF. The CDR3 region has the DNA TGTGCCACCTGGGACAGGTCCCTTTATTATAAGAAACTCTTT.

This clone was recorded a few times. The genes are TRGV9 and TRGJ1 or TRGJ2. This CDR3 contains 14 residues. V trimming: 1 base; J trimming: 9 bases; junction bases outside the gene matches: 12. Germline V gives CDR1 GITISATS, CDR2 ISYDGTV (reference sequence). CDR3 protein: CALWEVPFLGKKLF. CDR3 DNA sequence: TGTGCCTTGTGGGAGGTCCCCTTCCTTGGTAAGAAACTCTTT.

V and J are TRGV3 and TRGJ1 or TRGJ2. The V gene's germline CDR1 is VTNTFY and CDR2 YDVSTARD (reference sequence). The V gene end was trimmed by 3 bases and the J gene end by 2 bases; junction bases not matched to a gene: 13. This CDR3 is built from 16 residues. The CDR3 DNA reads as TGTGCCACCTGGGACTCGATCCCCTCCGATTATTATAAGAAACTCTTT. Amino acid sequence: CATWDSIPSDYYKKLF.

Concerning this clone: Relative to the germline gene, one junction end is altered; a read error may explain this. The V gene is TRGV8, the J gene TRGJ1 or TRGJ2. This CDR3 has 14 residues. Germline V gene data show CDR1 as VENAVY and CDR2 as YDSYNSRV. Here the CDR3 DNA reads TGTGCCACCTGGGATAGGACTAATTATTATAAGACACTCTTT. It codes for CATWDRTNYYKTLF.

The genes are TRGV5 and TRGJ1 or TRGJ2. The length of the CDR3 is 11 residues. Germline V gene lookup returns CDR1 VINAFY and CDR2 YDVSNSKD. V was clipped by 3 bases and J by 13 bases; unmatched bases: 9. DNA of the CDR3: TGTGCCACCTGGGACGGACTAGCCAAACTCTTT. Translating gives CATWDGLAKLF.

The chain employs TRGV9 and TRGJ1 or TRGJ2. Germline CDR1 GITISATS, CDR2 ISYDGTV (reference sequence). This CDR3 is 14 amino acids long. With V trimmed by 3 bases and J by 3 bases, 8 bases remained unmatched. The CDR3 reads CALWEPYSYYKKLF. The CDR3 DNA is TGTGCCTTGTGGGAGCCTTACTCTTATTATAAGAAACTCTTT.

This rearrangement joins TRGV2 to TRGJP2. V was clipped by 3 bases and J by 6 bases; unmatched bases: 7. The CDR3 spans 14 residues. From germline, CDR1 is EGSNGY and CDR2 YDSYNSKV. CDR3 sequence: CATWDCPGDWIKTF. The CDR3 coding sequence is TGTGCCACCTGGGACTGTCCTGGTGATTGGATCAAGACGTTT.

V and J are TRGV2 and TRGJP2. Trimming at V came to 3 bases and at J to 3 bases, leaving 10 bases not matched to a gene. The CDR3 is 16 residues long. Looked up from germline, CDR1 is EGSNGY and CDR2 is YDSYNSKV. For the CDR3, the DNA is TGTGCCACCTGGGACCTCAAGAGAGGTAGTGATTGGATCAAGACGTTT. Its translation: CATWDLKRGSDWIKTF.

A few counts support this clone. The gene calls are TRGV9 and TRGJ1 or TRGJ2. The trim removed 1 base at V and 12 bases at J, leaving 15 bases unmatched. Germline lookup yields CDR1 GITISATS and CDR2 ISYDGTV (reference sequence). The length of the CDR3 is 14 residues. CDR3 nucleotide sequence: TGTGCCTTGTGGGAGGTCCCCAGCGGTACGAGGAAACTCTTT. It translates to CALWEVPSGTRKLF.

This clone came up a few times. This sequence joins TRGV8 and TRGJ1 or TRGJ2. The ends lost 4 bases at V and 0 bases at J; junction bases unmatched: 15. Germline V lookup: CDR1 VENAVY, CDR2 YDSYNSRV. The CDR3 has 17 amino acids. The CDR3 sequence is CATWDRCSNSNYYKKLF. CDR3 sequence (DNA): TGTGCCACCTGGGACCGATGCTCCAATTCGAATTATTATAAGAAACTCTTT.

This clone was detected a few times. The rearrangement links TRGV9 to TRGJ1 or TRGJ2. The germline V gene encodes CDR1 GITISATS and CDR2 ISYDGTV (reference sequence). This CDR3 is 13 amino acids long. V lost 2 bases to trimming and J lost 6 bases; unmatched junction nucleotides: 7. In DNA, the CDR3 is TGTGCCTTGTGGGAGGCCCCCTGTTATAAGAAACTCTTT. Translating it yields CALWEAPCYKKLF.

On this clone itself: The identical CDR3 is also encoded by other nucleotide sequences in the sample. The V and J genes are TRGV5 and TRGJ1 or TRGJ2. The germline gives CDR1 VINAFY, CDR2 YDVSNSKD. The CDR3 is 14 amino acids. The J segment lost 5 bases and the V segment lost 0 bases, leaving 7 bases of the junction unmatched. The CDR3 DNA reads TGTGCCACCTGGGACAGGCTCGGTCATTATAAGAAACTCTTT. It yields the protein CATWDRLGHYKKLF.

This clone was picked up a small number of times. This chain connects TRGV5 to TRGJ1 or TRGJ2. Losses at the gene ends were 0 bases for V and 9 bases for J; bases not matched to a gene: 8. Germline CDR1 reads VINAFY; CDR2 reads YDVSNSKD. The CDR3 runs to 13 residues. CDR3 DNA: TGTGCCACCTGGGACAGGCGTAGTGGTAAGAAACTCTTT. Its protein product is CATWDRRSGKKLF.

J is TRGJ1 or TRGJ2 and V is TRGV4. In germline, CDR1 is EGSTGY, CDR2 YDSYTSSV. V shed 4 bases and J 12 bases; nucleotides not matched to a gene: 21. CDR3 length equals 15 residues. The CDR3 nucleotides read TGTGCCACCTGGGACGGGCCAGATGGATTCCCGCGGAAACTCTTT. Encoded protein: CATWDGPDGFPRKLF.

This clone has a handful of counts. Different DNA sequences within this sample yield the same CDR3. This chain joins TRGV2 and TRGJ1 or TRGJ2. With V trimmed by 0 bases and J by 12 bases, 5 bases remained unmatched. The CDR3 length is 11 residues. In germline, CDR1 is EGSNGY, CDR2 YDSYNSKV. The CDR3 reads CATWDGRRKLF. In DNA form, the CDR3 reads TGTGCCACCTGGGACGGGCGGCGGAAACTCTTT.

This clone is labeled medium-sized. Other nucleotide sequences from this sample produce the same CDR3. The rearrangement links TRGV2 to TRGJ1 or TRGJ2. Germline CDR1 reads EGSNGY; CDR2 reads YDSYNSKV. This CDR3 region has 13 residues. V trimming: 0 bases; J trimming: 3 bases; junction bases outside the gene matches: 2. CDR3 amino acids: CATWDGRYYKKLF. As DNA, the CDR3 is TGTGCCACCTGGGACGGGCGTTATTATAAGAAACTCTTT.

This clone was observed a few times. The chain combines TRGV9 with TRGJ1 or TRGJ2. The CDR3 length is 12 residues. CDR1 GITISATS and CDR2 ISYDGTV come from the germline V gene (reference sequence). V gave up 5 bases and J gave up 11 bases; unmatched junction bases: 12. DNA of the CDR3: TGTGCCTTGTGGGTTCCGTGGGGGGAGAAACTCTTT. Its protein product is CALWVPWGEKLF.